A selection of T cell receptor beta chains follows, all from one sample in a study of cytomegalovirus exposure and HLA in healthy donors. Some clones are missing from TCRdb's copy, which holds only in-frame ones; the method was immunoSEQ multiplex PCR. The data show under 300,000 clones, just over 70% seen once. The sequenced sample consisted of PBMCs. These TCRs come from a female donor in good health and CMV-seronegative. Both conserved end residues are part of each CDR3. D genes are given only for firm matches. A clone size is listed for some rows: how often the clone was seen (once, few, many), or a class if it is expanded.

size	V	J	D	CDR3	DNA
NA	TRBV5-1	TRBJ2-3	NA	CASSSPGGGGPPDTQYF	TGCGCCAGCAGCTCGCCCGGAGGCGGTGGCCCCCCAGATACGCAGTATTTT
NA	TRBV18	TRBJ1-5	NA	CASSQGMEYQPQHF	TGTGCCAGCTCTCAGGGAATGGAGTATCAGCCCCAGCATTTT
once	TRBV19	TRBJ2-1	NA	CASSVSLNNEQFF	TGTGCCAGTAGTGTGAGTCTTAACAATGAGCAGTTCTTC
NA	TRBV19	TRBJ1-1	NA	CASTGGPEAFF	TGTGCCAGTACTGGCGGCCCTGAAGCTTTCTTT
few	TRBV7-8	TRBJ2-1	NA	CASSPWTGSSYNEQFF	TGTGCCAGCAGCCCGTGGACTGGGAGCTCCTACAATGAGCAGTTCTTC
NA	TRBV10-3	TRBJ2-3	TRBD2	CAISESNRLAGDDTQYF	TGTGCCATCAGTGAGTCGAATCGCCTAGCGGGAGACGATACGCAGTATTTT
NA	TRBV7-8	TRBJ2-7	TRBD2	CASSLAVGLAGAREQYF	TGTGCCAGCAGCTTAGCTGTAGGACTAGCGGGAGCCCGTGAGCAGTACTTC
NA	TRBV7-9	TRBJ2-1	TRBD1	CASSTTGAPAYNEQFF	TGTGCCAGCAGCACTACAGGGGCCCCGGCCTACAATGAGCAGTTCTTC
NA	TRBV4-2	TRBJ1-5	NA	CASSQDRAGARQPQHF	TGTGCCAGCAGCCAAGATCGGGCGGGGGCGCGCCAGCCCCAGCATTTT
NA	TRBV6-1	TRBJ2-5	TRBD1	CATWDSQETQYF	TGTGCCACCTGGGACAGCCAAGAGACCCAGTACTTC
NA	TRBV7-9	TRBJ1-5	TRBD1	CASSSGQGHQPQHF	TGTGCCAGCAGCTCGGGACAGGGGCACCAGCCCCAGCATTTT
NA	TRBV2	TRBJ2-1	TRBD2	CASSDVSSGRGLNEQFF	TGTGCCAGCAGTGATGTCTCTAGCGGGAGAGGTTTGAATGAGCAGTTCTTC
few	TRBV29-1	TRBJ1-3	TRBD1	CSVGLGTGAGNTIYF	TGCAGCGTTGGACTTGGGACAGGGGCCGGAAACACCATATATTTT
NA	TRBV25-1	TRBJ2-3	TRBD2	CASRLAGGATQYF	TGTGCCAGCAGACTAGCGGGAGGGGCGACGCAGTATTTT
NA	TRBV5-1	TRBJ1-1	TRBD1	CASRWGQANTEAFF	TGCGCCAGCAGGTGGGGACAGGCGAACACTGAAGCTTTCTTT
NA	TRBV19	TRBJ2-3	TRBD2	CASSSRSGGWPDTQYF	TGTGCCAGTAGTTCCCGTAGCGGGGGCTGGCCAGATACGCAGTATTTT
NA	TRBV6-6	TRBJ1-5	TRBD1	CASSYSTGNQPQHF	TGTGCCAGCAGTTACTCGACAGGGAATCAGCCCCAGCATTTT
NA	TRBV19	TRBJ1-1	NA	CASQRLGNTEAFF	TGTGCCAGCCAACGGCTAGGGAACACTGAAGCTTTCTTT
NA	TRBV28	TRBJ2-2	NA	CANPGRRIPTGELFF	TGTGCCAACCCAGGGCGGAGAATCCCCACCGGGGAGCTGTTTTTT
few	TRBV5-6	TRBJ2-3	NA	CASSHRKDTQYF	TGTGCCAGCAGCCACAGGAAAGATACGCAGTATTTT
NA	TRBV4-1	TRBJ2-7	TRBD2	CASSQELAGGIHEQYF	TGCGCCAGCAGCCAAGAACTAGCGGGAGGGATCCACGAGCAGTACTTC
NA	TRBV5-1	TRBJ2-7	NA	CASSLDREGGEQYF	TGCGCCAGCAGCTTGGACAGGGAGGGGGGCGAGCAGTACTTC
NA	TRBV9	TRBJ2-7	TRBD2	CASSPPAGGPIEQYF	TGTGCCAGCAGCCCCCCGGCGGGAGGGCCCATCGAGCAGTACTTC
few	TRBV12-5	TRBJ2-7	TRBD2	CASGSLKAGPYEQYF	TGTGCTAGTGGTTCCCTCAAAGCGGGACCCTACGAGCAGTACTTC
NA	TRBV6-5	TRBJ1-1	NA	CASTSMNTEAFF	TGTGCCAGCACAAGCATGAACACTGAAGCTTTCTTT
NA	TRBV11-3	TRBJ2-1	TRBD2	CASSLDSGRAFYNEQFF	TGTGCCAGCAGCTTAGATAGCGGGAGGGCCTTCTACAATGAGCAGTTCTTC
NA	TRBV11-2	TRBJ2-2	TRBD2	CASSLARTSGRASAGELFF	TGTGCCAGCAGCTTAGCCCGGACTAGCGGGAGGGCCTCGGCCGGGGAGCTGTTTTTT
NA	TRBV28	TRBJ2-7	NA	CASSFPGRTYEQYF	TGTGCCAGCAGTTTTCCAGGTAGGACCTACGAGCAGTACTTC
NA	TRBV6-6	TRBJ2-7	TRBD2	CASSYSSGGPYEQYF	TGTGCCAGCAGTTACAGTAGCGGGGGCCCCTACGAGCAGTACTTC
NA	TRBV5-1	TRBJ2-2	TRBD1	CASSFGRQGAGELFF	TGCGCCAGCAGCTTTGGGAGACAGGGGGCCGGGGAGCTGTTTTTT
NA	TRBV7-9	TRBJ2-6	TRBD1	CASSFPLGTGPSGANVLTF	TGTGCCAGCAGCTTCCCCCTGGGGACAGGGCCTTCTGGGGCCAACGTCCTGACTTTC
few	TRBV14	TRBJ1-1	NA	CASSRGGSNTEAFF	TGTGCCAGCTCAAGGGGGGGTTCGAACACTGAAGCTTTCTTT
few	TRBV11-2	TRBJ1-1	NA	CASSPNSWTEAFF	TGTGCCAGCAGCCCGAACTCGTGGACTGAAGCTTTCTTT
NA	TRBV6-5	TRBJ1-1	NA	CASSYSRDYTEAFF	TGTGCCAGCAGTTACTCGAGGGATTACACTGAAGCTTTCTTT
NA	TRBV7-9	TRBJ2-7	TRBD2	CASSYGTSGTGYEQYF	TGTGCCAGCAGCTATGGGACTAGCGGGACTGGGTACGAGCAGTACTTC
few	TRBV6-4	TRBJ2-3	TRBD2	CASSEHWTSGRTDTQYF	TGTGCCAGCAGTGAACACTGGACTAGCGGCCGCACAGATACGCAGTATTTT
NA	TRBV9	TRBJ1-3	NA	CASSEPGNTIYF	TGTGCCAGCAGCGAGCCGGGAAACACCATATATTTT
NA	TRBV9	TRBJ2-3	TRBD2	CASSVDFSGSTDTQYF	TGTGCCAGCAGCGTAGATTTTAGCGGGAGCACAGATACGCAGTATTTT
NA	TRBV15	TRBJ2-2	TRBD1	CATSGRGQGVRKTGELFF	TGTGCCACCAGCGGGAGAGGACAGGGAGTACGTAAGACCGGGGAGCTGTTTTTT
NA	TRBV7-5	TRBJ1-2	NA	CVRSFPRRATNYGYTF	TGTGTCAGAAGCTTCCCCCGCAGGGCTACTAACTATGGCTACACCTTC
few	TRBV29-1	TRBJ2-5	NA	CSVYKGDDGLYF	TGCAGCGTTTATAAGGGGGACGACGGGCTATACTTC
NA	TRBV27	TRBJ2-1	TRBD2	CASSLEGGRIYNEQFF	TGTGCCAGCAGTTTAGAGGGCGGGAGAATCTACAATGAGCAGTTCTTC
NA	TRBV27	TRBJ2-3	NA	CASRDNTDTQYF	TGTGCCAGCAGGGACAACACAGATACGCAGTATTTT
NA	TRBV6-5	TRBJ1-1	NA	CASSYSEQNTEAFF	TGTGCCAGCAGTTACTCAGAACAGAACACTGAAGCTTTCTTT
NA	TRBV5-1	TRBJ1-1	NA	CASSPRSRGAEAFF	TGCGCCAGCAGCCCCCGGTCCCGGGGGGCTGAAGCTTTCTTT
NA	TRBV11-3	TRBJ2-1	TRBD2	CASSRNPGRTSGATLNEQFF	TGTGCCAGCAGCCGAAACCCAGGGCGGACTAGCGGGGCCACCTTGAATGAGCAGTTCTTC
NA	TRBV19	TRBJ2-2	TRBD2	CASRLAGLNTGELFF	TGTGCCAGTAGACTAGCGGGGCTAAACACCGGGGAGCTGTTTTTT
NA	TRBV14	TRBJ2-6	NA	CASSQASTGTNVLTF	TGTGCCAGCAGCCAAGCCTCGACAGGTACCAACGTCCTGACTTTC
NA	TRBV28	TRBJ1-5	TRBD1	CASSRTGGTQPQHF	TGTGCCAGCAGCCGGACAGGGGGAACTCAGCCCCAGCATTTT
NA	TRBV5-1	TRBJ1-1	NA	CASSTGNTEAFF	TGCGCCAGCAGCACAGGGAACACTGAAGCTTTCTTT
NA	TRBV20-1	TRBJ1-2	NA	CSAIHPGGYTF	TGCAGTGCTATCCACCCGGGGGGCTACACCTTC